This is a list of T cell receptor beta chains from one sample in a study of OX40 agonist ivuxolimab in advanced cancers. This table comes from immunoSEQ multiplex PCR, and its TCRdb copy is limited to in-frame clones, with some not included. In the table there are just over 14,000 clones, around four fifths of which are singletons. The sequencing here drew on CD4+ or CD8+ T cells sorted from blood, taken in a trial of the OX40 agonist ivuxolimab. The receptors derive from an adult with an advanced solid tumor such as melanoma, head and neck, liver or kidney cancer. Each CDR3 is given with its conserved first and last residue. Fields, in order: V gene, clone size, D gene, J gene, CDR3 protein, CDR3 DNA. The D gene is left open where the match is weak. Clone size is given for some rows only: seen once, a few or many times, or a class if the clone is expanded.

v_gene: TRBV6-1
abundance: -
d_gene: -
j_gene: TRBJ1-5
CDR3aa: CASSEGADLNQPQHF
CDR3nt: TGTGCCAGCAGTGAAGGCGCAGATCTTAATCAGCCCCAGCATTTT

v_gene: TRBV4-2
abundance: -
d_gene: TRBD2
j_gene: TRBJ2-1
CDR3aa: CASSQEAAGGYNEQFF
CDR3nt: TGTGCCAGCAGCCAAGAAGCGGCGGGAGGCTACAATGAGCAGTTCTTC

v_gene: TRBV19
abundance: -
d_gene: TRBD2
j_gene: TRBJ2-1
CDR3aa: CASSPQLAGLSYNEQFF
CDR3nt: TGTGCCAGTAGTCCCCAGCTAGCGGGACTCTCCTACAATGAGCAGTTCTTC

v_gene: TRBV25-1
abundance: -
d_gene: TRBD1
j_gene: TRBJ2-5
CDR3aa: CASSGGTELQETQYF
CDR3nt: TGTGCCAGCAGTGGGGGGACAGAATTACAAGAGACCCAGTACTTC

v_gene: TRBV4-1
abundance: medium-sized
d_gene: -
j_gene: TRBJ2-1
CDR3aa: CASGNNEQFF
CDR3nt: TGCGCCAGCGGAAACAATGAGCAGTTCTTC

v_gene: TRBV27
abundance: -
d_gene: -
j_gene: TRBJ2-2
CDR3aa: CASSSHTKEHRGAVF
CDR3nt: TGTGCCAGCAGTTCCCACACTAAAGAACACCGGGGAGCTGTTTTT

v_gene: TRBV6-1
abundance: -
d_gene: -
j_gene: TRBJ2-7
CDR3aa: CASSTVAAYEQYF
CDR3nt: TGTGCCAGCAGTACCGTGGCGGCCTACGAGCAGTACTTC

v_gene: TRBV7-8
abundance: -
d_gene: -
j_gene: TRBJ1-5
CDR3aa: CASSFQGGSNQPQHF
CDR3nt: TGTGCCAGCAGCTTTCAGGGAGGCAGCAATCAGCCCCAGCATTTT

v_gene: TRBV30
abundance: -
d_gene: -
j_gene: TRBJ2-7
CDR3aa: CALLGVGYEQYF
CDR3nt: TGTGCCTTGTTGGGGGTAGGCTACGAGCAGTACTTC

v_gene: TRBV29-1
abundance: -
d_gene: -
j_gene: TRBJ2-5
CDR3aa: CSVEGMFSVGETQYF
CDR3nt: TGCAGCGTTGAAGGAATGTTCTCTGTAGGAGAGACCCAGTACTTC

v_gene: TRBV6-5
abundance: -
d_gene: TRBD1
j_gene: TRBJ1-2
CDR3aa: CASSYPSGQGNYGYTF
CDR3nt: TGTGCCAGCAGTTACCCATCGGGACAGGGTAACTATGGCTACACCTTC

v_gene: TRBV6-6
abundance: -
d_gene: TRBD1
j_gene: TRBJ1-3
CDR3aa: CASRDRVEGNTIYF
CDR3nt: TGTGCCAGCAGGGACAGGGTAGAAGGAAACACCATATATTTT

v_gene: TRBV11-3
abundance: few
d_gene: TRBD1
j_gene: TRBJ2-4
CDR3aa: CASSWDRGFKNIQYF
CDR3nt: TGTGCCAGCAGCTGGGACAGGGGATTCAAAAACATTCAGTACTTC

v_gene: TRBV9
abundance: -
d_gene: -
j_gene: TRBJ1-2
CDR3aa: CASSVVESSYGYTF
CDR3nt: TGTGCCAGCAGCGTAGTTGAGTCCTCCTATGGCTACACCTTC

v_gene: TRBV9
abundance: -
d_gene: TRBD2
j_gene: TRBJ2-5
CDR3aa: CAGTGREGRETQYF
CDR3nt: TGTGCCGGCACGGGGCGGGAGGGCCGGGAGACCCAGTACTTC

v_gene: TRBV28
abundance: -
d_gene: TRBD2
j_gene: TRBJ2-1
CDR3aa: CASSSLAEWNEQFF
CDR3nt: TGTGCCAGCAGTTCCCTAGCGGAGTGGAATGAGCAGTTCTTC

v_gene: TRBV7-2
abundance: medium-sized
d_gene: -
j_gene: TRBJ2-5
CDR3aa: CASSLGQGTRGTQYF
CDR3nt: TGTGCCAGCAGCTTGGGGCAGGGGACGCGGGGGACCCAGTACTTC

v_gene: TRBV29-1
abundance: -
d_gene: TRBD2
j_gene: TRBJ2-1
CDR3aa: CSVEDRVAGSSYNEQFF
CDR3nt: TGCAGCGTTGAAGATCGGGTAGCGGGAAGCTCCTACAATGAGCAGTTCTTC

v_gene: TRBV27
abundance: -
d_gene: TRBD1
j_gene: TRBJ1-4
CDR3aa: CASSIIPVGTGGHEKLFF
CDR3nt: TGTGCCAGCAGCATCATCCCTGTGGGGACAGGGGGGCATGAAAAACTGTTTTTT

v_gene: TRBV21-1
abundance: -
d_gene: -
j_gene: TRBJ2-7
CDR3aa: CASSKATCGQGSYEQYF
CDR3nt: TGTGCCAGCAGCAAAGCGACTTGTGGACAGGGTAGCTACGAGCAGTACTTC

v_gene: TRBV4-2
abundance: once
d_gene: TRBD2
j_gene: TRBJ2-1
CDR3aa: CASSQVTGGPSEQFF
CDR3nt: TGTGCCAGCAGCCAAGTTACGGGAGGGCCGTCTGAGCAGTTCTTC

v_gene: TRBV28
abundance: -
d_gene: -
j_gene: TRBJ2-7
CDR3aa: CASGGRNSYEQYF
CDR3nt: TGTGCCAGCGGAGGGAGAAACTCCTACGAGCAGTACTTC

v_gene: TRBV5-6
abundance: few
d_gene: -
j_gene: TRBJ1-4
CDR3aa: CASSLGEKLFF
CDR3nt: TGTGCCAGCAGCTTGGGTGAAAAACTGTTTTTT

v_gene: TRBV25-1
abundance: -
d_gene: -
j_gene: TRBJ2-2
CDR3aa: CASKDSGKVPRAGELFF
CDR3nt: TGTGCCAGCAAGGACAGTGGGAAGGTTCCCCGGGCCGGGGAGCTGTTTTTT

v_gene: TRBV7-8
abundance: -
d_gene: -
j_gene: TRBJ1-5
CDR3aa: CASSLVGTSVYSNQPQHF
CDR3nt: TGTGCCAGCAGCTTAGTTGGGACAAGTGTATATAGCAATCAGCCCCAGCATTTT

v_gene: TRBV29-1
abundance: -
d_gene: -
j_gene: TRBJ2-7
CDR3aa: CSVEDRGQGRAYEQYF
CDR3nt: TGCAGCGTTGAAGATCGAGGGCAGGGCCGTGCCTACGAGCAGTACTTC

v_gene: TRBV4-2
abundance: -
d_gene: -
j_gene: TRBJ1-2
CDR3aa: CASSPYEGVNYGYTF
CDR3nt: TGTGCCAGCAGCCCCTACGAGGGGGTGAACTATGGCTACACCTTC

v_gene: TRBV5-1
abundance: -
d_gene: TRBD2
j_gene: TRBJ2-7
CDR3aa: CASSLERGDLYEQYF
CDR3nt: TGCGCCAGCAGCTTGGAACGGGGGGACCTCTACGAGCAGTACTTC

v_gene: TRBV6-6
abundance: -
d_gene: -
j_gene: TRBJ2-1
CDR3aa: CASSIGAEQFF
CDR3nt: TGTGCCAGCAGTATCGGGGCTGAGCAGTTCTTC

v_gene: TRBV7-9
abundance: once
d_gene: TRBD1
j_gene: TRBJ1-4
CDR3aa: CASRGTGEKLFF
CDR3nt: TGTGCCAGCAGGGGGACAGGGGAAAAACTGTTTTTT

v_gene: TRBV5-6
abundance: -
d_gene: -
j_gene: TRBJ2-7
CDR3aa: CASSLVLLNSYEQYF
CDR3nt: TGTGCCAGCAGCTTGGTTCTGCTTAACTCCTACGAGCAGTACTTC

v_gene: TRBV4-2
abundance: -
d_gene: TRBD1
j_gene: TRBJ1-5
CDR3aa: CASSRLTGGYQPQHF
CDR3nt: TGTGCCAGCAGCCGATTAACAGGGGGGTATCAGCCCCAGCATTTT

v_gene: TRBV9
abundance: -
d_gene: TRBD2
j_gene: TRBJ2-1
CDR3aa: CASSRGGTANNEQFF
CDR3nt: TGTGCCAGCAGCCGGGGGGGGACTGCTAACAATGAGCAGTTCTTC

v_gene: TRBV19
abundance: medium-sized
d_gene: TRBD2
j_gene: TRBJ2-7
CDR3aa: CASSMGTSGSQYF
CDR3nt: TGTGCCAGTAGTATGGGGACTAGCGGGAGTCAGTACTTC

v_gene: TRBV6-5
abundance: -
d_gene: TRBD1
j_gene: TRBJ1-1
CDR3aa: CASSYSLRGVDTEAFF
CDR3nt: TGTGCCAGCAGTTACAGTCTCAGGGGGGTGGACACTGAAGCTTTCTTT

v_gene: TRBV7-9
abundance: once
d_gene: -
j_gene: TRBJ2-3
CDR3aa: CASSKSPEATDTQYF
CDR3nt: TGTGCCAGCAGCAAATCCCCCGAAGCCACAGATACGCAGTATTTT